This T cell receptor beta chain was documented in a study of blood T cell repertoires in COVID-19. Study context: Researchers got acute and convalescent COVID-19 samples from the United States, Italy and Spain.

In the source study's methods: From reference gene primer amplification, estimates of nucleated cell counts were derived. The assay was immunoSEQ multiplex PCR, and TCRdb's table has in-frame clones only and misses some. V and J calls and clone size are those listed in that table; D and trimming were worked out from the DNA. The sample contains around 84,000 clones, 75% to 90% of which appear only once. The CDR3 is made up of 16 amino acids. CDR1 is KGHSH and CDR2 is LQKENI in the germline V gene. The trim removed 6 bases at V and 3 bases at J, leaving 8 bases unmatched. The chain is built from TRBV18 and TRBJ2-6; 7 bases are shared with TRBD2. Sequenced sample: peripheral blood. The sequence came from a woman between 40 and 50 years old with active or convalescent COVID-19. For the CDR3, the DNA is TGTGCCAGCTCTCTCCGCAGGGAGGGTGGGGCCAACGTCCTGACTTTC. Its protein product is CASSLRREGGANVLTF. Complete variable domain (other parts from reference TRBV18 and TRBJ2-6): NAGVMQNPRHLVRRRGQEARLRCSPMKGHSHVYWYRQLPEEGLKFMVYLQKENIIDESGMPKERFSAEFPKEGPSILRIQQVVRGDSAAYFCASSLRREGGANVLTFGAGSRLTVL.